Below, one TCR beta chain is given with its context. This sample was taken from a study of blood T cell repertoires in COVID-19. Study background: COVID-19 samples from acute and convalescent phases originated in the United States, Italy and Spain. PBMCs, B-cell-depleted T cells, or T cells provided the cDNA or gDNA that made up the material.

Assay used: immunoSEQ multiplex PCR; TCRdb lists only in-frame clones, some missing. The sample shows more than 200,000 clones, around nine tenths of them seen only once. V was clipped by 5 bases and J by 8 bases; unmatched bases: 11. The CDR3 covers 15 residues. The V gene's germline CDR1 is SSHAT and CDR2 FNYEAQ (reference sequence). The Seattle patients joined while their infection was active and were tracked longitudinally afterward. The rearrangement uses TRBV7-7 and TRBJ2-1; 8 bases map to TRBD2. This receptor was identified in an older woman with COVID-19, enrolled during active disease. Sequenced: peripheral blood. CDR3 protein: CASSLGTRGGDEQFF. CDR3 coding DNA: TGTGCCAGCAGCCTCGGGACTAGAGGGGGTGATGAGCAGTTCTTC.